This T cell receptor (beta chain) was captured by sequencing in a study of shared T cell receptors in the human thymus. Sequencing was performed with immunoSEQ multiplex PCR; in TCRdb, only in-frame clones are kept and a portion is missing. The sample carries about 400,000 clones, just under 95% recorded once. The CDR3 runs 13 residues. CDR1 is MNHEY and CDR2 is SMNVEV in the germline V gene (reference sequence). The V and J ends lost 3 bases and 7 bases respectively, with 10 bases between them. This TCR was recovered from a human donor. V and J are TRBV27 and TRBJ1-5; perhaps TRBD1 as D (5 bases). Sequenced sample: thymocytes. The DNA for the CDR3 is TGTGCCAGCAGTTTCCATCGGGGGCAGCCCCAGCATTTT. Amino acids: CASSFHRGQPQHF.